The next 32 T cell receptor beta chains were all read from a single sample in a study of shared clonotypes between healthy human individuals. TCRdb's table, derived via immunoSEQ multiplex PCR, lists solely in-frame clones and lacks some. This sample has about 1 million clones, with roughly 70% found just once. Material: memory CD4+ T cells sorted from blood. As to subset: CD45RA-negative fraction. These receptors were collected from a young man in good health.

The chain recombines TRBV4-2 with TRBJ2-4, with D perhaps TRBD2 (6 bases). In germline, CDR1 is LGHNA, CDR2 YNFKEQ. Trimming took 0 bases from V and 7 from J, leaving 22 bases between them. The CDR3 extends over 18 amino acids. The CDR3, as DNA: TGTGCCAGCAGCCAAGATGTGGCGGGGAAAGGGCTGGGGAACATTCAGTACTTC. Translation: CASSQDVAGKGLGNIQYF.

This clone was counted once. Sequence at one end of the junction differs from germline and may be a read error. This chain links TRBV7-7 with TRBJ1-1, with D possibly TRBD1 on 5 matching bases. Per germline, CDR1 SSHAT and CDR2 FNYEAQ (reference sequence). This CDR3 is 18 amino acids long. CDR3 nucleotides: TGTGCTAGCAGCTTCTTGCGTGGGGGGGGATACAAGAACACTGAAGCTTTCTTT. Its protein product is CASSFLRGGGYKNTEAFF.

V usage is TRBV7-2 and J usage is TRBJ2-5; D is ambiguous. V dropped 0 bases and J dropped 2 bases, with 10 bases sitting between them. Germline lookup yields CDR1 SGHTA and CDR2 FQGNSA. This CDR3 region has 15 residues. The CDR3 DNA reads as TGTGCCAGCAGCTTAGCCTGGCGCGGACAAGAGACCCAGTACTTC. Translating it yields CASSLAWRGQETQYF. The full variable domain, completed using reference TRBV7-2 and TRBJ2-5, is GAGVSQSPSNKVTEKGKDVELRCDPISGHTALYWYRQSLGQGLEFLIYFQGNSAPDKSGLPSDRFSAERTGGSVSTLTIQRTQQEDSAVYLCASSLAWRGQETQYFGPGTRLLVL.

CDR3 in DNA: TGTGCCAGCAGCCGATCCGGGCCGACTGGAGGAAACACCATATATTTT. Translation gives CASSRSGPTGGNTIYF. The chain carries TRBV7-2 and TRBJ1-3, with D unresolved. CDR1 SGHTA and CDR2 FQGNSA come from the germline V gene. The germline V and J ends were trimmed by 5 bases and 4 bases, with 18 bases remaining between them. This CDR3 comprises 16 residues.

This rearrangement joins TRBV5-6 to TRBJ1-6; 10 bases align to TRBD1. V lost 0 bases, J lost 8 bases, and 2 bases stayed unmatched. The CDR3 runs 15 residues. CDR1 and CDR2 from the germline V gene are SGHDT and YYEEEE. CDR3: CASSLGTGGYSPLHF. CDR3 coding DNA: TGTGCCAGCAGCTTGGGGACAGGGGGGTATTCACCCCTCCACTTT.

This clone was counted only a few times. V is TRBV5-4 and J is TRBJ2-1, with 7 bases matching TRBD1. Germline assignment: CDR1 SGHNT and CDR2 YYREEE (reference sequence). The CDR3 sequence is 14 residues long. The junction had 4 bases not matched to a gene; V was cut back by 7 bases and J by 0 bases. The CDR3 sequence: CASRRDSSYNEQFF. The CDR3 DNA reads TGTGCCAGCCGACGGGACAGCTCCTACAATGAGCAGTTCTTC.

This clone was seen once. The V call is TRBV6-1, the J call TRBJ1-2; TRBD1 might be the D (5 bases). The length of the CDR3 is 15 residues. Trimming left V 0 bases short and J 4 bases short, with 12 bases between. Germline V lookup: CDR1 MNHNS, CDR2 SASEGT. CDR3 loop: CASSEALQGVYGYTF. CDR3 in DNA: TGTGCCAGCAGTGAAGCGCTTCAGGGTGTCTATGGCTACACCTTC.

V usage is TRBV7-9 and J usage is TRBJ1-4; 7 bases line up with TRBD1. This CDR3 contains 17 residues. Germline lookup yields CDR1 SEHNR and CDR2 FQNEAQ (reference sequence). V lost 1 base and J lost 7; bases outside the gene matches: 12. The CDR3 is CASSLGGQSKLREKLFF. The CDR3 DNA follows: TGTGCCAGCAGCTTAGGGGGACAGTCGAAACTACGTGAAAAACTGTTTTTT.

V gene TRBV29-1 combines with J gene TRBJ2-1; possible D gene TRBD1, 5 bases. The CDR3 length is 11 residues. From germline, CDR1 is SQVTM and CDR2 ANQGSEA. The germline V and J ends were trimmed by 4 bases and 6 bases, with 7 bases remaining between them. CDR3 sequence: CSVGQGNEQFF. CDR3 in DNA: TGCAGCGTTGGGCAGGGCAATGAGCAGTTCTTC.

Regarding this clone: Other nucleotide sequences from this sample produce the same CDR3. This chain links TRBV5-1 with TRBJ1-1; D gene unclear. There are 14 residues in the CDR3. Germline CDR1 is SGHRS and CDR2 is YFSETQ. V was clipped by 0 bases and J by 1 base, with 7 bases between them. The CDR3 here is CASSLEGTNTEAFF. In nucleotides, the CDR3 is TGCGCCAGCAGCTTGGAAGGAACGAACACTGAAGCTTTCTTT.

The V gene is TRBV4-3, the J gene TRBJ2-2; D is perhaps TRBD1 (6 bases). V was trimmed by 2 bases and J by 7 bases, leaving 11 bases between them. Germline lookup yields CDR1 LGHNA and CDR2 YSLEER. The CDR3 extends over 14 amino acids. The CDR3 loop reads CASSQSRGSGELFF. The CDR3 coding sequence is TGCGCCAGCAGCCAAAGCAGGGGAAGCGGGGAGCTGTTTTTT.

V gene TRBV7-2 combines with J gene TRBJ1-6; unclear D gene. The CDR3 sequence is 15 residues long. With 5 bases removed from V and 3 bases from J, the gap between germline ends came to 11 bases. The germline gives CDR1 SGHTA, CDR2 FQGNSA. The CDR3 DNA reads as TGTGCCAGCAGCACCCGACTAGACTATAATTCACCCCTCCACTTT. Amino acids: CASSTRLDYNSPLHF.

The genes are TRBV20-1 and TRBJ2-1; D is undetermined. Germline V gene data show CDR1 as DFQATT and CDR2 as SNEGSKA (reference sequence). V lost 7 bases and J 5 bases, leaving 9 bases between the germline ends. This CDR3 has 11 amino acids. The CDR3: CSGVFHNEQFF. CDR3 nucleotide sequence: TGCAGTGGGGTCTTCCACAATGAGCAGTTCTTC.

This clone was counted a few times. V usage is TRBV11-2 and J usage is TRBJ1-1, with D hard to call. CDR1 is SGHAT and CDR2 is FQNNGV in the germline V gene. The CDR3 covers 15 residues. Trimming took off 1 base at V and 4 bases at J, with 13 bases between the two ends. CDR3 region: CASSLGPPPATEAFF. The CDR3 nucleotides read TGTGCCAGCAGCTTAGGTCCCCCTCCCGCCACTGAAGCTTTCTTT.

This chain connects TRBV19 to TRBJ1-1; possibly TRBD1 for D (5 bases). Germline V gives CDR1 LNHDA, CDR2 SQIVND (reference sequence). Trimming removed 5 bases from V and 5 bases from J, with 12 bases in between. The CDR3 has 13 amino acids. CDR3 amino acids: CASSRSDSTEAFF. DNA of the CDR3: TGTGCCAGTAGTCGTTCCGACAGTACTGAAGCTTTCTTT.

This clone was recorded a few times. The chain is built from TRBV14 and TRBJ1-6; D remains unclear. The CDR3 sequence is 13 residues long. V was pared by 1 base and J by 10 bases, with 8 bases between. The V gene's germline CDR1 is SGHDN and CDR2 FVKESK. CDR3 DNA: TGTGCCAGCAGCCAAGGGAAAGGATCACCCCTCCACTTT. Translated: CASSQGKGSPLHF.

The V call is TRBV2, the J call TRBJ1-2; D is uncertain. V was trimmed by 4 bases and J by 6 bases, leaving 18 bases between them. Germline assignment: CDR1 SNHLY and CDR2 FYNNEI. This CDR3 contains 15 residues. CDR3 in DNA: TGTGCCAGCAGTGCGGGATTGGGTCCCACCGATGGCTACACCTTC. Translating gives CASSAGLGPTDGYTF. Looking up the rest from reference TRBV2 and TRBJ1-2 gives the full variable domain: EPEVTQTPSHQVTQMGQEVILRCVPISNHLYFYWYRQILGQKVEFLVSFYNNEISEKSEIFDDQFSVERPDGSNFTLKIRSTKLEDSAMYFCASSAGLGPTDGYTFGSGTRLTVV.

The genes are TRBV7-2 and TRBJ2-3, with TRBD2 matching over 9 bases. The V gene end was trimmed by 6 bases and the J gene end by 2 bases; junction bases not matched to a gene: 6. Germline V gives CDR1 SGHTA, CDR2 FQGNSA. This CDR3 contains 15 residues. DNA for the CDR3: TGTGCCAGCAGGTATAGCGGGAGTTCCACAGATACGCAGTATTTT. Translated: CASRYSGSSTDTQYF.

The V gene is TRBV10-3, the J gene TRBJ1-4; D gene ambiguous. With 3 bases removed from V and 5 bases from J, the gap between germline ends came to 7 bases. Germline V gene data show CDR1 as ENHRY and CDR2 as SYGVKD. This CDR3 has 13 residues. The CDR3 is CAISDRPNEKLFF. The CDR3 DNA reads as TGTGCCATCAGTGATAGGCCGAATGAAAAACTGTTTTTT.

The genes are TRBV19 and TRBJ1-3; tentative D call: TRBD1 (5 bases). The CDR3 sequence is 13 residues long. V was cut by 6 bases and J by 2 bases, with 8 bases left in between. In germline, CDR1 is LNHDA, CDR2 SQIVND (reference sequence). As DNA, the CDR3 is TGTGCCAGTAGCAGGGAACCTGGAAACACCATATATTTT. Protein: CASSREPGNTIYF.

The chain recombines TRBV9 with TRBJ1-2, with no clear D. Germline CDR1 and CDR2: SGDLS and YYNGEE. Trimming removed 0 bases at V and 7 bases at J, with 13 bases between. The CDR3 length is 14 residues. The CDR3 protein is CASSVGPDVGGYTF. The CDR3 nucleotides are TGTGCCAGCAGCGTAGGGCCTGATGTGGGTGGCTACACCTTC.

By share of the sample, this clone is medium-sized. The rearrangement joins TRBV6-1 to TRBJ2-4; D is unresolved. The CDR3 contains 14 residues. Germline lookup yields CDR1 MNHNS and CDR2 SASEGT. The V end lost 7 bases, the J end lost 9 bases, and 19 bases lay between the germline ends. The CDR3 loop is CASNLLGRSSIQYF. CDR3 in DNA: TGTGCCAGCAACCTTCTGGGCAGATCCAGCATTCAGTACTTC.

The chain joins TRBV4-1 to TRBJ2-4; unclear D gene. CDR3 length equals 12 residues. Trimming shortened V by 2 bases and J by 8 bases, and 7 bases separated the two germline ends. Germline V lookup: CDR1 MGHRA, CDR2 YSYEKL. The CDR3 here is CASSQPLDIQYF. CDR3 nucleotide sequence: TGCGCCAGCAGCCAACCTCTGGACATTCAGTACTTC.

The rearrangement links TRBV2 to TRBJ2-3, with 7 nucleotides matching TRBD2. The CDR3 is made up of 16 amino acids. Trimming cost V 3 bases and J 2 bases; bases outside gene matches: 8. The germline CDR1 and CDR2 sequences are SNHLY and FYNNEI. The CDR3: CASSDRVAGPTDTQYF. CDR3 bases: TGTGCCAGCAGTGATAGGGTAGCGGGCCCCACAGATACGCAGTATTTT.

The V and J genes are TRBV11-2 and TRBJ1-2; D unresolved. This CDR3 region has 14 residues. V shed 5 bases and J shed 4 bases, with 14 bases lying between them. Germline-derived CDR1 and CDR2 are SGHAT and FQNNGV. This CDR3 reads CASSTNIGGYGYTF. The CDR3 nucleotides are TGTGCCAGCAGCACGAACATTGGTGGCTATGGCTACACCTTC.

The rearrangement uses TRBV2 and TRBJ2-1; the match to TRBD2 covers 13 bases. Germline CDR1 and CDR2: SNHLY and FYNNEI. The CDR3 contains 15 residues. After removal of 6 bases from V and 3 bases from J, the junction contained 2 bases not matched to a gene. CDR3 nucleotide sequence: TGTGCCAGCAGACTAGCGGGAGGGGGCTACAATGAGCAGTTCTTC. Translating it yields CASRLAGGGYNEQFF.

This chain uses TRBV30 with TRBJ1-1; D uncertain. Per the germline V gene, CDR1 is GTSNPN and CDR2 is SVGIG (reference sequence). With 8 bases removed from V and 10 bases from J, the gap between germline ends came to 20 bases. The CDR3 is made up of 12 amino acids. The CDR3 sequence is CATRPRVQSAFF. The DNA of the CDR3 is TGTGCCACCCGACCGCGGGTGCAGTCAGCTTTCTTT.

The chain carries TRBV27 and TRBJ1-1; weak D call: TRBD1 (5 bases). Germline V gene lookup returns CDR1 MNHEY and CDR2 SMNVEV (reference sequence). The CDR3 loop spans 15 amino acids. The V end lost 5 bases, the J end lost 11 bases, and 24 bases lay between the germline ends. CDR3 in DNA: TGTGCCAGCAGTCCGCAGGGCGTCCCGGGCGAAGAGGCTTTCTTT. Translation: CASSPQGVPGEEAFF.

The chain joins TRBV6-6 to TRBJ1-4; maybe TRBD1 (5 bases). The CDR3 covers 14 residues. V lost 5 bases and J 7 bases, leaving 14 bases between the germline ends. Germline V gene sequence: CDR1 MNHNY, CDR2 SVGAGI (reference sequence). Here the CDR3 reads CASSQGQMLEKLFF. For the CDR3, the DNA is TGTGCCAGCAGTCAGGGCCAAATGCTTGAAAAACTGTTTTTT.

This clone appeared a few times. J is TRBJ1-6 and V is TRBV2, with D possibly being TRBD1 (5 bases). This CDR3 is built from 15 residues. Germline assignment: CDR1 SNHLY and CDR2 FYNNEI. The V end lost 5 bases, the J end lost 8 bases, and 16 bases lay between the germline ends. The CDR3: CASSLDAGGDSPLHF. The CDR3 DNA is TGTGCCAGCAGTTTGGACGCCGGGGGTGATTCACCCCTCCACTTT.

The V gene is TRBV28, the J gene TRBJ1-1; 7 bases fit TRBD1. Germline lookup yields CDR1 MDHEN and CDR2 SYDVKM. There are 15 residues in the CDR3. With V trimmed by 4 bases and J by 2 bases, 7 bases remained unmatched. CDR3 nucleotides: TGTGCCAGCAGTTCAGGGGACAGAGTAAACACTGAAGCTTTCTTT. Amino acids: CASSSGDRVNTEAFF. The full variable domain, in which reference TRBV28 and TRBJ1-1 provide the parts outside the CDR3, is DVKVTQSSRYLVKRTGEKVFLECVQDMDHENMFWYRQDPGLGLRLIYFSYDVKMKEKGDIPEGYSVSREKKERFSLILESASTNQTSMYLCASSSGDRVNTEAFFGQGTRLTVV.

A single count supports this clone. A read error may account for a junction end that differs from germline. In the same sample, other DNA sequences code for this CDR3. This sequence joins TRBV29-1 and TRBJ1-1, with D tentatively TRBD1 (5 bases). The CDR3 totals 12 residues. CDR1 is SQVTM and CDR2 is ANQGSEA in the germline V gene. This CDR3 reads CSVPGGRTEAFF. Written as DNA, the CDR3 is TGCAGCGTTCCGGGGGGTAGAACTGAGGCTTTCTTT.